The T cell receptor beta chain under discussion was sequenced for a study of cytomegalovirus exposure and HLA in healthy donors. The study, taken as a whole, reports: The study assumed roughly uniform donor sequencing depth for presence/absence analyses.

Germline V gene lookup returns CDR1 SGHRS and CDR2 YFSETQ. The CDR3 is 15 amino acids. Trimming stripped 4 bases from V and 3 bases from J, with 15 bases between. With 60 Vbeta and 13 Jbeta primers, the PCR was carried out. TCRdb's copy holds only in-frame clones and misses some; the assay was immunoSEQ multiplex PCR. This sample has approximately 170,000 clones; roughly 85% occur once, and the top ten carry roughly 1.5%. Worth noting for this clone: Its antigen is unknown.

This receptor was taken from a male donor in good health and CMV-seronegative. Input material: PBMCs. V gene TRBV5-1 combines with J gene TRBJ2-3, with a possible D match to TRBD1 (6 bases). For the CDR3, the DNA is TGCGCCAGCAGCACCAGGGGATCCGGGACAGATACGCAGTATTTT. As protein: CASSTRGSGTDTQYF.